Here is one T cell receptor (beta chain) with its context. The antigen is unknown. Clones were sequenced by immunoSEQ multiplex PCR, and TCRdb holds only the in-frame ones, with some missing. Here the sample spans tens of thousands of clones, around 89% being singletons. The entry originates in a study of graft-versus-host responses after intestinal transplantation. Study-wide context: Anti-thymocyte globulin was used for induction in all recipients, who then took tacrolimus and steroids for two to four years. Whole-study findings and limits: The study found high graft-versus-host to host-versus-graft clonal ratios in allografts of patients with graft-donor T cell macrochimerism. Recipient marrow showed GvH clones, some seen first in ileum or blood.

Germline V CDR1 and CDR2: SGHDT, YYEEEE. After removal of 3 bases from V and 7 bases from J, the junction contained 13 bases not matched to a gene. The CDR3 has 17 amino acids. The specimen comprised unstimulated CD4+ T cells sorted from spleen or lymph node cells, sampled before transplant. The receptor comes from a human donor who was the organ donor for an intestinal transplant. V gene TRBV5-6 combines with J gene TRBJ2-1; TRBD2 matches at 10 bases. The DNA for the CDR3 is TGTGCCAGCAGCTCCCGAGGGATTAGCGGGAGGTTGAATGAGCAGTTCTTC. Translated: CASSSRGISGRLNEQFF.